Below are 30 T cell receptor beta chains sequenced from a single sample in a study of blood T cell repertoires in COVID-19. The method was immunoSEQ multiplex PCR; TCRdb's version includes in-frame clones alone and lacks a portion of them. The sample includes around 200,000 clones, approximately 84% of them seen just once. Sequences were obtained from peripheral blood. The source is a human donor in a cohort sampled during active COVID-19.

The count of this clone is one. This rearrangement joins TRBV4-1 to TRBJ2-1, with 8 nucleotides matching TRBD1. Trimming took 1 base from V and 6 from J; bases not matched to a gene: 5. Germline V CDR1 and CDR2: MGHRA, YSYEKL. The CDR3 totals 15 residues. CDR3 bases: TGCGCCAGCAGCCAAGTGACAGGGGATTCCAATGAGCAGTTCTTC. This translates into CASSQVTGDSNEQFF.

This CDR3 reads CASSILLQGTGELFF. The CDR3 DNA follows: TGTGCCAGTAGTATCCTCCTACAGGGCACCGGGGAGCTGTTTTTT. The chain recombines TRBV19 with TRBJ2-2, with D possibly being TRBD1 (6 bases). This CDR3 region has 15 residues. CDR1 LNHDA and CDR2 SQIVND come from the germline V gene (reference sequence). V lost 3 bases, J lost 4 bases, and 12 bases lay in between.

The genes are TRBV7-8 and TRBJ1-1; TRBD1 agrees at 7 bases. V lost 0 bases and J lost 0; bases outside the gene matches: 4. Germline-derived CDR1 and CDR2 are SGHVS and FQNEAQ. The CDR3 loop spans 16 amino acids. CDR3: CASSLATGSMNTEAFF. The CDR3 coding sequence is TGTGCCAGCAGCTTAGCGACAGGGTCCATGAACACTGAAGCTTTCTTT.

The chain has TRBV30 and TRBJ1-5; D is perhaps TRBD1 (6 bases). The CDR3 loop spans 16 amino acids. The V gene lost 4 bases and the J gene lost 5 bases, with 21 bases spanning the gap. Germline CDR1 and CDR2: GTSNPN and SVGIG (reference sequence). This CDR3 reads CAWTPKSRGRDQPQHF. The DNA for the CDR3 is TGTGCCTGGACCCCCAAGAGCAGGGGTCGGGATCAGCCCCAGCATTTT.

The CDR3 DNA sequence: TGTGCCAGCAGTGAAGTACCAGGGTGGTCTAATGAAAAACTGTTTTTT. Translated: CASSEVPGWSNEKLFF. The rearrangement joins TRBV6-1 to TRBJ1-4; the D gene is possibly TRBD1 (5 bases). Trimming shortened V by 1 base and J by 3 bases, and 12 bases separated the two germline ends. Germline V gene data show CDR1 as MNHNS and CDR2 as SASEGT. The CDR3 spans 16 residues.

The chain links TRBV19 to TRBJ2-7; D is unresolved. The CDR3 loop spans 12 amino acids. Germline values: CDR1 LNHDA, CDR2 SQIVND (reference sequence). V lost 3 bases to trimming and J lost 7 bases, with 10 bases between them. CDR3 protein: CASSINRREQYF. CDR3 bases: TGTGCCAGTAGTATTAACCGCCGGGAGCAGTACTTC.

The chain carries TRBV11-2 and TRBJ2-5; D might be TRBD1 (7 bases). The CDR3 covers 17 residues. The germline CDR1 and CDR2 sequences are SGHAT and FQNNGV. Trimming shortened V by 1 base and J by 5 bases, and 20 bases separated the two germline ends. In DNA, the CDR3 is TGTGCCAGCAGCTTAGGAAGAGGGCAGGGGGGAATGGAGACCCAGTACTTC. This encodes CASSLGRGQGGMETQYF.

The chain has TRBV11-3 and TRBJ1-1; D remains unclear. Germline V gives CDR1 SGHNT, CDR2 YENEEA. V dropped 5 bases and J dropped 1 base, with 11 bases sitting between them. The CDR3 spans 14 residues. The CDR3 DNA is TGTGCCAGCAGCCCCGGACGGGGGAACACTGAAGCTTTCTTT. Translation: CASSPGRGNTEAFF. Filled out from reference TRBV11-3 and TRBJ1-1, the complete variable domain reads EAGVVQSPRYKIIEKKQPVAFWCNPISGHNTLYWYLQNLGQGPELLIRYENEEAVDDSQLPKDRFSAERLKGVDSTLKIQPAELGDSAVYLCASSPGRGNTEAFFGQGTRLTVV.

The chain carries TRBV7-8 and TRBJ2-5; D is ambiguous. The germline V and J ends were trimmed by 1 base and 9 bases, with 6 bases remaining between them. Germline CDR1 SGHVS, CDR2 FQNEAQ. The CDR3 sequence is 11 residues long. CDR3 sequence: CASSLERAQYF. The CDR3 DNA follows: TGTGCCAGCAGCTTAGAACGGGCCCAGTACTTC. Combining the CDR3 with reference TRBV7-8 and TRBJ2-5 gives the whole variable domain GAGVSQSPRYKVAKRGQDVALRCDPISGHVSLFWYQQALGQGPEFLTYFQNEAQLDKSGLPSDRFFAERPEGSVSTLKIQRTQQEDSAVYLCASSLERAQYFGPGTRLLVL.

V usage is TRBV9 and J usage is TRBJ2-1; unclear D gene. The germline CDR1 and CDR2 sequences are SGDLS and YYNGEE. This CDR3 is built from 11 residues. V dropped 5 bases and J dropped 7 bases, with 7 bases sitting between them. The CDR3 here is CASSLRNEQFF. The DNA of the CDR3 is TGTGCCAGCAGTTTGAGAAATGAGCAGTTCTTC.

This clone was counted between two and nine times. This rearrangement joins TRBV7-2 to TRBJ2-3; 10 positions agree with TRBD2. V lost 3 bases and J lost 4; bases outside the gene matches: 4. CDR3 length: 15 amino acids. CDR1 and CDR2 (germline): SGHTA, FQGNSA. This CDR3 reads CASSLSAGGADTQYF. In DNA form, the CDR3 reads TGTGCCAGCAGCTTGTCAGCGGGGGGGGCAGATACGCAGTATTTT.

The chain is built from TRBV5-1 and TRBJ2-7; D might be TRBD2 (5 bases). This CDR3 is 14 amino acids long. V dropped 0 bases and J dropped 3 bases, with 10 bases sitting between them. Germline CDR1 and CDR2: SGHRS and YFSETQ. CDR3 in DNA: TGCGCCAGCAGCTTGGCCCCGGGGTACTACGAGCAGTACTTC. Protein product: CASSLAPGYYEQYF.

The chain uses TRBV7-9 and TRBJ1-3, with D unclear. CDR3 size: 17 residues. Trimming pared 5 bases from V and 0 bases from J, leaving 17 bases between. Germline lookup yields CDR1 SEHNR and CDR2 FQNEAQ (reference sequence). CDR3 DNA: TGTGCCAGCAGCCCTGTGGGGAGCACTCTCTCTGGAAACACCATATATTTT. It is translated as CASSPVGSTLSGNTIYF.

The rearrangement links TRBV11-1 to TRBJ2-2; 10 nucleotides align to TRBD2. Germline trimming cut 5 bases from V and 5 bases from J; bases unmatched to any gene: 2. Per the germline V gene, CDR1 is SGHAT and CDR2 is FQDESV (reference sequence). The CDR3 loop spans 14 amino acids. The CDR3: CASSPTSGTGELFF. In nucleotides, the CDR3 is TGTGCCAGCAGCCCGACTAGCGGGACCGGGGAGCTGTTTTTT.

The V gene is TRBV7-9, the J gene TRBJ1-5; D is perhaps TRBD1 (5 bases). Germline CDR1 SEHNR, CDR2 FQNEAQ (reference sequence). The CDR3 runs to 19 residues. V lost 3 bases and J lost 5, with 26 bases in between. The CDR3 sequence: CASSFRVLGGRLRHQPQHF. The CDR3 nucleotides are TGTGCCAGCAGCTTCAGGGTACTCGGGGGAAGATTAAGGCATCAGCCCCAGCATTTT.

The chain joins TRBV6-7 to TRBJ2-7; 10 bases line up with TRBD2. TRBV6-7 is reported as an ORF; its role is uncertain. The CDR3 length is 17 residues. Unmatched junction bases numbered 9, after V lost 2 bases and J lost 2 bases. The CDR3 nucleotides are TGTGCCAGCAGTTACGACACCACTAGCGGGAACACCTACGAGCAGTACTTC. Translation: CASSYDTTSGNTYEQYF.

The rearrangement uses TRBV6-5 and TRBJ1-1; TRBD1 aligns across 8 bases. With V trimmed by 7 bases and J by 5 bases, 9 bases remained unmatched. Germline loops: CDR1 MNHEY, CDR2 SVGAGI. The length of the CDR3 is 14 residues. In DNA form, the CDR3 reads TGTGCCAGCACCCAAGGACAGGGCTGGACTGAAGCTTTCTTT. This sequence encodes CASTQGQGWTEAFF.

The chain recombines TRBV5-4 with TRBJ2-3; 8 nucleotides line up with TRBD2. CDR1 SGHNT and CDR2 YYREEE come from the germline V gene (reference sequence). The CDR3 is 16 amino acids. V lost 2 bases and J lost 8; bases outside the gene matches: 13. In nucleotides, the CDR3 is TGTGCCAGCAGCTTTTCGGTGACTAGCGTAACCGTTACGCAGTATTTT. Translation gives CASSFSVTSVTVTQYF.

This chain links TRBV7-6 with TRBJ2-7, with D possibly being TRBD1 (6 bases). Deletions cut 1 base from V and 1 base from J, with 11 bases between. The germline V gene encodes CDR1 SGHVS and CDR2 FNYEAQ. The CDR3 runs to 15 residues. The CDR3 DNA reads as TGTGCCAGCAGCTTAGATCCCGGGACATCCTACGAGCAGTACTTC. This codes for CASSLDPGTSYEQYF.

The chain links TRBV27 to TRBJ2-1, with a possible D match to TRBD1 (5 bases). This CDR3 is 13 amino acids long. Germline CDR1 MNHEY, CDR2 SMNVEV (reference sequence). Deletions cut 2 bases from V and 9 bases from J, with 11 bases between. CDR3 in amino acids: CASSLQGQGEQFF. CDR3 nucleotide sequence: TGTGCCAGCAGTTTACAAGGGCAGGGTGAGCAGTTCTTC.

This chain uses TRBV5-1 with TRBJ1-4, with TRBD1 matching 8 bases. V was clipped by 0 bases and J by 8 bases; unmatched bases: 9. The CDR3 has 16 residues. Germline V lookup: CDR1 SGHRS, CDR2 YFSETQ. The chain's CDR3 is CASSLARGLDREKLFF. For the CDR3, the DNA is TGCGCCAGCAGCTTGGCCAGGGGGCTGGATCGAGAAAAACTGTTTTTT.

CDR3 nucleotide sequence: TGTGCCACCAGCAGGGGAAGTAGCGGGGTTCGCAATGAGCAGTTCTTC. This sequence encodes CATSRGSSGVRNEQFF. The chain carries TRBV15 and TRBJ2-1; 8 positions match TRBD2. This CDR3 has 16 residues. Germline V gene lookup returns CDR1 LNHNV and CDR2 YYDKDF (reference sequence). Trimming took 3 bases from V and 6 from J; bases not matched to a gene: 10. Full variable domain (remainder filled in from reference TRBV15 and TRBJ2-1): DAMVIQNPRYQVTQFGKPVTLSCSQTLNHNVMYWYQQKSSQAPKLLFHYYDKDFNNEADTPDNFQSRRPNTSFCFLDIRSPGLGDTAMYLCATSRGSSGVRNEQFFGPGTRLTVL.

This chain joins TRBV11-3 and TRBJ2-7; D is possibly TRBD1 (5 bases). From germline, CDR1 is SGHNT and CDR2 YENEEA. V lost 3 bases and J lost 2, with 11 bases in between. The CDR3 runs 14 residues. CDR3 coding DNA: TGTGCCAGCAGCTTTCACAGGAGCACCTACGAGCAGTACTTC. Translation: CASSFHRSTYEQYF.

V and J are TRBV12-5 and TRBJ2-6; D not resolved. The germline V gene has CDR1 LGHNT and CDR2 FRNRAP. The V end was cut by 3 bases, the J end by 0 bases, with 3 bases between. The CDR3 is 14 residues long. The DNA for the CDR3 is TGTGCTAGTGGTTTCCGCTCTGGGGCCAACGTCCTGACTTTC. Translating it yields CASGFRSGANVLTF.

V gene TRBV7-8 combines with J gene TRBJ1-1; 7 positions match TRBD1. The junction had 7 bases not matched to a gene; V was cut back by 5 bases and J by 4 bases. Germline V gene data show CDR1 as SGHVS and CDR2 as FQNEAQ. The CDR3 totals 14 residues. This CDR3 reads CASSPGGLGTEAFF. For the CDR3, the DNA is TGTGCCAGCAGCCCAGGGGGTTTAGGCACTGAAGCTTTCTTT. The full variable domain, rest sourced from reference TRBV7-8 and TRBJ1-1, is GAGVSQSPRYKVAKRGQDVALRCDPISGHVSLFWYQQALGQGPEFLTYFQNEAQLDKSGLPSDRFFAERPEGSVSTLKIQRTQQEDSAVYLCASSPGGLGTEAFFGQGTRLTVV.

CDR3 in DNA: TGCGCCAGCAGCTTGGCCAGCGGGGAATCCTACGAGCAGTACTTC. Amino acid sequence: CASSLASGESYEQYF. V usage is TRBV5-1 and J usage is TRBJ2-7; 7 bases are a match to TRBD2. The germline gives CDR1 SGHRS, CDR2 YFSETQ. The CDR3 is made up of 15 amino acids. The ends lost 0 bases at V and 1 base at J; junction bases unmatched: 4.

The J gene is TRBJ2-3, the V gene TRBV6-5; 13 bases are shared with TRBD2. In germline, CDR1 is MNHEY, CDR2 SVGAGI. CDR3 length: 15 amino acids. Losses at the gene ends were 6 bases for V and 3 bases for J; bases not matched to a gene: 3. The CDR3 nucleotides are TGTGCCAGCAGAGCGGGACTAGCGGGGACAGATACGCAGTATTTT. It specifies CASRAGLAGTDTQYF.

V and J are TRBV10-3 and TRBJ2-3, with TRBD2 identical over 9 bases. Trimming cost V 3 bases and J 2 bases; bases outside gene matches: 6. The CDR3 contains 16 residues. Germline CDR1 is ENHRY and CDR2 is SYGVKD. The CDR3 reads CAISDSGGTSTDTQYF. The CDR3 DNA reads as TGTGCCATCAGTGACAGCGGGGGGACATCCACAGATACGCAGTATTTT.

The chain uses TRBV6-5 and TRBJ1-5; 9 positions match TRBD1. The CDR3 sequence is 13 residues long. Germline-derived CDR1 and CDR2 are MNHEY and SVGAGI. J gave up 10 bases and V 5 bases, and 6 bases lay outside the gene matches. CDR3 DNA sequence: TGTGCCAGCAGTCGGACAGGGGCTTTTCCCCAGCATTTT. It encodes CASSRTGAFPQHF.

In its sample, this clone was seen once. J is TRBJ2-5 and V is TRBV11-3, with TRBD1 matching over 10 bases. V lost 5 bases and J lost 5; bases outside the gene matches: 8. This CDR3 has 15 amino acids. Germline V gene sequence: CDR1 SGHNT, CDR2 YENEEA. The CDR3 here is CASSPGTGAGETQYF. The CDR3 DNA reads as TGTGCCAGCAGCCCCGGGACAGGGGCCGGGGAGACCCAGTACTTC.